These 6 T cell receptor beta chains were all obtained from the same sample, sequenced in a study of Ad26.COV2.S vaccination and SARS-CoV-2 variants. Treatment described: around 19 received Ad26.COV2.S at low or high dose, single or two shots; about 5 received placebo; per-sample allocation not given. It was on day 63 after the first vaccine or placebo injection that samples were taken. Using immunoSEQ multiplex PCR, the repertoire was profiled, and TCRdb retains in-frame clones only, with some absent. The sample contains about 370,000 clones, about nine tenths of which appear only once. The material sequenced was peripheral blood, taken in a trial of Ad26.COV2.S vaccine versus placebo. These receptors were collected from a person aged 18-60 years who received the Ad26.COV2.S COVID-19 vaccine or a placebo.

The chain couples TRBV29-1 to TRBJ2-1, with 11 bases aligning to TRBD2. Trimming at V came to 8 bases and at J to 7 bases, leaving 10 bases not matched to a gene. The CDR3 is 14 amino acids. Germline lookup yields CDR1 SQVTM and CDR2 ANQGSEA. CDR3 coding DNA: TGCAGCTTTAGCGGGGGGGCCGGGAGTAATGAGCAGTTCTTC. Amino acid sequence: CSFSGGAGSNEQFF.

Worth noting for this clone: Relative to the germline gene, one junction end is altered; a read error may explain this. This chain connects TRBV25-1 to TRBJ2-5, with D hard to call. This CDR3 spans 15 amino acids. The V gene's germline CDR1 is MGHDK and CDR2 SYGVNS. The CDR3 region is CASSEWTTLQETQYF. CDR3 nucleotide sequence: TGTGCCAGCAGCGAATGGACGACACTACAAGAGACCCAGTACTTC.

This clone appeared once. The CDR3 nucleotides are TGTGCCAGCAGCCAAGATCACGGGTCCGTCGGCTACACCTTC. Translating it yields CASSQDHGSVGYTF. This sequence joins TRBV3-1 (or the pseudogene TRBV3-2) and TRBJ1-2; no reliable D call. Per germline, CDR1 LGHDT and CDR2 YNNKEL (reference sequence). The CDR3 spans 14 residues. The V and J ends lost 0 bases and 8 bases respectively, with 13 bases between them.

V usage is TRBV7-9 and J usage is TRBJ2-1; D is undetermined. The CDR3 totals 12 residues. CDR1 is SEHNR, CDR2 FQNEAQ, per germline (reference sequence). Trimming removed 6 bases at V and 4 bases at J, with 7 bases between. This chain's CDR3 is CASRGKYNEQFF. The CDR3 DNA sequence: TGTGCCAGCAGAGGGAAGTACAATGAGCAGTTCTTC. Based on the CDR3 plus reference TRBV7-9 and TRBJ2-1, the full variable domain is DTGVSQNPRHKITKRGQNVTFRCDPISEHNRLYWYRQTLGQGPEFLTYFQNEAQLEKSRLLSDRFSAERPKGSFSTLEIQRTEQGDSAMYLCASRGKYNEQFFGPGTRLTVL.

The chain employs TRBV29-1 and TRBJ2-2; 11 bases fit TRBD1. CDR3 size: 14 residues. Germline values: CDR1 SQVTM, CDR2 ANQGSEA. The V segment lost 7 bases and the J segment 6 bases; nucleotides outside the gene matches: 7. The chain's CDR3 is CSATRDRGAGELFF. The CDR3 nucleotides read TGCAGCGCCACCCGGGACAGGGGGGCCGGGGAGCTGTTTTTT.

This rearrangement joins TRBV5-6 to TRBJ2-2, with D possibly being TRBD2 (7 bases). V lost 4 bases and J lost 0, with 13 bases in between. The germline gives CDR1 SGHDT, CDR2 YYEEEE. CDR3 length equals 16 residues. The CDR3 nucleotides are TGTGCCAGCAGCGTGGGAGGGGGATCGAACACCGGGGAGCTGTTTTTT. It codes for CASSVGGGSNTGELFF. Drawing the rest from reference TRBV5-6 and TRBJ2-2, the complete variable domain is DAGVTQSPTHLIKTRGQQVTLRCSPKSGHDTVSWYQQALGQGPQFIFQYYEEEERQRGNFPDRFSGHQFPNYSSELNVNALLLGDSALYLCASSVGGGSNTGELFFGEGSRLTVL.